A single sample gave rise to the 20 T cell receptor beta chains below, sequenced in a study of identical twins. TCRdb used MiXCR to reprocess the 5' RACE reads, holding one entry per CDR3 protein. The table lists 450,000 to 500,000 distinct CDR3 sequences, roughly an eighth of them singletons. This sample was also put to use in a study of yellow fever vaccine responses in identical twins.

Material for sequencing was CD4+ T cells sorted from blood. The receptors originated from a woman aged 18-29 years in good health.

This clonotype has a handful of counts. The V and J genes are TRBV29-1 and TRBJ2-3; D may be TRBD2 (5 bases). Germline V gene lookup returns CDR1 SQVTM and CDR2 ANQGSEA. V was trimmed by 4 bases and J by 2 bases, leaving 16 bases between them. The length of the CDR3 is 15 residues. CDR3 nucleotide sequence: TGCAGCGTTGTCAGTCTAGCATTCCCCACAGATACGCAGTATTTT. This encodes CSVVSLAFPTDTQYF.

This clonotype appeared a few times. The DNA of the CDR3 is TGCAGCGTGGGGACTAGCGGGGGGGGCTACGAGCAGTACTTC. This gives the protein CSVGTSGGGYEQYF. The chain employs TRBV29-1 and TRBJ2-7; 16 bases fit TRBD2. Trimming cost V 6 bases and J 3 bases; bases outside gene matches: 2. CDR3 length equals 14 residues. CDR1 and CDR2 (germline): SQVTM, ANQGSEA.

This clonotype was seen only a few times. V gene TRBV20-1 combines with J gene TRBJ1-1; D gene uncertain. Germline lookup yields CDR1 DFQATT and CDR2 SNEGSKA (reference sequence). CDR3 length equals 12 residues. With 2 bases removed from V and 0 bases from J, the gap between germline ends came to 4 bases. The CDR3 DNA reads TGCAGTGCTAGAAGGGTGAACACTGAAGCTTTCTTT. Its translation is CSARRVNTEAFF.

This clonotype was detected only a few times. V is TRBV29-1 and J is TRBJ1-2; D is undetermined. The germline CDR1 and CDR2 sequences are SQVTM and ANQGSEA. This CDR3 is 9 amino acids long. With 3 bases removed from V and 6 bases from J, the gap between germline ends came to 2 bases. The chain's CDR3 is CSVEDGYTF. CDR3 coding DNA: TGCAGCGTTGAGGATGGCTACACCTTC.

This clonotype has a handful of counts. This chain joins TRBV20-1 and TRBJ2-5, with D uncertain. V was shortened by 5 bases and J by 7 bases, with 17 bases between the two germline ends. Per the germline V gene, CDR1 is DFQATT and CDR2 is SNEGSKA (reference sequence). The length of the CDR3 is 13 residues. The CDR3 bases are TGCAGTGCTGGACCGGTCCCCATGGGGACCCAGTACTTC. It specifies CSAGPVPMGTQYF.

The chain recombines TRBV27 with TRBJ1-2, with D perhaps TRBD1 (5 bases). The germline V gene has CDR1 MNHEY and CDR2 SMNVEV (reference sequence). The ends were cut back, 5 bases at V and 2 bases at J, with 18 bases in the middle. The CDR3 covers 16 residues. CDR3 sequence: CASSSDLGGANYGYTF. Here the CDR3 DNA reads TGTGCCAGCAGTAGCGATTTAGGAGGGGCCAACTATGGCTACACCTTC.

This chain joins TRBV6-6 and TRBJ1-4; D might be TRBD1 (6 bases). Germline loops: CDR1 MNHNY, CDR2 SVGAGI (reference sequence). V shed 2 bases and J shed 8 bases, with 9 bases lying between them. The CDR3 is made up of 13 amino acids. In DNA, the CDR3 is TGTGCCAGCAGTTACCCAGGGGAGGAAAAACTGTTTTTT. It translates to CASSYPGEEKLFF.

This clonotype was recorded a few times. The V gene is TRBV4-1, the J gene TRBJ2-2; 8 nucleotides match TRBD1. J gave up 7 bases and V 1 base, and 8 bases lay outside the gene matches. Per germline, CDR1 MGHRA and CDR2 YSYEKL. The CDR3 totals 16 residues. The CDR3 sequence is CASSQVRQGRRGELFF. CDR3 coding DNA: TGCGCCAGCAGCCAAGTCCGACAGGGGCGCCGCGGGGAGCTGTTTTTT.

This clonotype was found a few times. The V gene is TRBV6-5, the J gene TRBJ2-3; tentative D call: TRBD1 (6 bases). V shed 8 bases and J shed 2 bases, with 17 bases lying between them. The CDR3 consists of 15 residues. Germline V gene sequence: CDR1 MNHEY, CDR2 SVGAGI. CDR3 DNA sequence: TGTGCCAGCCGATATCGAGGGACAAACACAGATACGCAGTATTTT. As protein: CASRYRGTNTDTQYF.

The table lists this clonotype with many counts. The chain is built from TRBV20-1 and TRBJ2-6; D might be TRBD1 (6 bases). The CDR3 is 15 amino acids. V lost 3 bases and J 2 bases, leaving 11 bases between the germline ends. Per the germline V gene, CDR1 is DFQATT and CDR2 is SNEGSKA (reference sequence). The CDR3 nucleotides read TGCAGTGCTAGTCAACGACAGGCTGGGGCCAACGTCCTGACTTTC. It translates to CSASQRQAGANVLTF.

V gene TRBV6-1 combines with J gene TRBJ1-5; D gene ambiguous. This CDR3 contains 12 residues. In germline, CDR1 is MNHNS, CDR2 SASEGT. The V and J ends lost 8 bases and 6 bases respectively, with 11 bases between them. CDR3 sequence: CASQNDVQPQHF. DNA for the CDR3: TGTGCCAGCCAGAACGATGTTCAGCCCCAGCATTTT.

The DNA for the CDR3 is TGTGCCAGCAGCGTAGGATGGGAGTTTAGTGAGCAGTTCTTC. Amino acid sequence: CASSVGWEFSEQFF. The chain uses TRBV9 and TRBJ2-1, with a possible D match to TRBD2 (5 bases). V lost 0 bases and J lost 9, with 13 bases in between. Germline V gene data show CDR1 as SGDLS and CDR2 as YYNGEE. This CDR3 comprises 14 residues.

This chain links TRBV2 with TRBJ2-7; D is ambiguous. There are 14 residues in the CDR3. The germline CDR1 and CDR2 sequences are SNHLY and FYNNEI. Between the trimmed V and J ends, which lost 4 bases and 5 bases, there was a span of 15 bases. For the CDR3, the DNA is TGTGCCAGCAGTGTCGAACCGGGCAATAACGAGCAGTACTTC. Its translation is CASSVEPGNNEQYF.

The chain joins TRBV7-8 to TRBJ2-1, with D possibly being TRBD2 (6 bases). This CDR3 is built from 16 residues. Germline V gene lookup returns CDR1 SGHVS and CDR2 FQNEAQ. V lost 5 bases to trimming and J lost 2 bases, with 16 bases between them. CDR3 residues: CASSRVGLPPYNEQFF. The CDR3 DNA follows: TGTGCCAGCAGCCGTGTGGGACTCCCGCCCTACAATGAGCAGTTCTTC.

CDR3 in DNA: TGTGCCAGCAGCTTGGCCAGGCAGGGGTTCGGCGAGACCCAGTACTTC. The encoded protein is CASSLARQGFGETQYF. The chain combines TRBV5-6 with TRBJ2-5; D is possibly TRBD1 (6 bases). The length of the CDR3 is 16 residues. Trimming shortened V by 0 bases and J by 5 bases, and 17 bases separated the two germline ends. Germline CDR1 is SGHDT and CDR2 is YYEEEE.

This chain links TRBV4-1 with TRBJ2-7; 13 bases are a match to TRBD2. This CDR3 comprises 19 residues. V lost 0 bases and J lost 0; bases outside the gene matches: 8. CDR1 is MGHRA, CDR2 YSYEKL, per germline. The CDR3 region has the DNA TGCGCCAGCAGCCAAGAGTCCGGACTAGCGGGAGAGCTCTCCTACGAGCAGTACTTC. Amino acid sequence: CASSQESGLAGELSYEQYF.

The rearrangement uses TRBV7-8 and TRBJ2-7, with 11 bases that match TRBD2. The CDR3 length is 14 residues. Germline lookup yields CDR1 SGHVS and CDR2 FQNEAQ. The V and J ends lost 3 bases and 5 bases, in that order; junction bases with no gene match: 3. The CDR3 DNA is TGTGCCAGCAGCTTTGTAGCGGGGGGGAACGAGCAGTACTTC. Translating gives CASSFVAGGNEQYF.

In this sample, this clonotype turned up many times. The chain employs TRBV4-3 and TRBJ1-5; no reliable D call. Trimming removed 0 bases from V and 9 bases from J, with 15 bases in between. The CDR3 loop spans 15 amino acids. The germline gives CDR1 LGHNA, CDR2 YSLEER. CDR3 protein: CASSQDPTPVGPQHF. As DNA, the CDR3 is TGCGCCAGCAGCCAAGATCCCACACCGGTGGGGCCCCAGCATTTT.

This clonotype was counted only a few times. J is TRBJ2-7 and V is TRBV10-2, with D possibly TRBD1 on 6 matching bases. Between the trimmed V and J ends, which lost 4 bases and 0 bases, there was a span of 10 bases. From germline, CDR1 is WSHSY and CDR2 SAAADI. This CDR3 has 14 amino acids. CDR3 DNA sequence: TGCGCCAGCAGTGGGGGACACCCCTCCTACGAGCAGTACTTC. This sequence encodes CASSGGHPSYEQYF.

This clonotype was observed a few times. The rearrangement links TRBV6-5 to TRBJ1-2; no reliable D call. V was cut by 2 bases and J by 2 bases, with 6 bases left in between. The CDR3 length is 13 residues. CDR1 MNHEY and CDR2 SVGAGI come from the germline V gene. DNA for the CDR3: TGTGCCAGCAGTTACCTCGGGAACTATGGCTACACCTTC. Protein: CASSYLGNYGYTF.